The 11 T cell receptor beta chains listed next were all sequenced from one sample in a study. MiXCR, run by TCRdb on the RT-PCR reads, gives a single entry per CDR3 protein. Among 650,000 to 800,000 distinct CDR3 sequences, 13% to 15% were seen once, and the ten largest hold roughly 3.9%. Specimen: memory CD4+ T cells from blood. The receptor source for this set is a female donor in good health, serving as a healthy control.

The rearrangement joins TRBV30 to TRBJ1-2, with D perhaps matching TRBD1 (5 bases). This CDR3 has 16 residues. Germline loops: CDR1 GTSNPN, CDR2 SVGIG (reference sequence). Trimming took off 4 bases at V and 1 base at J, with 19 bases between the two ends. The CDR3 DNA reads as TGTGCCTGGACAAATAGTTGGGACTCCCATAACTATGGCTACACCTTC. Translated, it gives CAWTNSWDSHNYGYTF.

This chain joins TRBV10-3 and TRBJ1-1, with a tentative D call TRBD1 (6 bases). With 4 bases removed from V and 3 bases from J, the gap between germline ends came to 12 bases. CDR3 length equals 14 residues. Per germline, CDR1 ENHRY and CDR2 SYGVKD. CDR3 amino acids: CAISGLGGHTEAFF. For the CDR3, the DNA is TGTGCCATCAGTGGGTTGGGGGGGCACACTGAAGCTTTCTTT.

The genes are TRBV6-5 and TRBJ1-2; TRBD1 is a possible D gene (5 bases). Trimming pared 7 bases from V and 4 bases from J, leaving 28 bases between. The CDR3 sequence is 18 residues long. Germline values: CDR1 MNHEY, CDR2 SVGAGI. The CDR3 DNA reads TGTGCCAGCACCACCGACAGTAACTCCCTGGGCAGTCGCTATGGCTACACCTTC. The encoded protein is CASTTDSNSLGSRYGYTF.

This clonotype was observed many times. The rearrangement uses TRBV9 and TRBJ2-6; D is uncertain. CDR1 and CDR2 (germline): SGDLS, YYNGEE. CDR3 length: 14 residues. The germline V and J ends were trimmed by 4 bases and 2 bases, with 7 bases remaining between them. CDR3 nucleotides: TGTGCCAGCAGCTACTTGGCTGGGGCCAACGTCCTGACTTTC. Protein sequence: CASSYLAGANVLTF.

This clonotype occurred many times. The CDR3 spells CASSQGTYGYTF. CDR3 nucleotide sequence: TGTGCCAGCAGCCAAGGGACCTATGGCTACACCTTC. The chain couples TRBV4-2 to TRBJ1-2; the D is unclear. The germline CDR1 and CDR2 sequences are LGHNA and YNFKEQ. CDR3 length equals 12 residues. Trimming pared 1 base from V and 4 bases from J, leaving 4 bases between.

This chain connects TRBV4-3 to TRBJ2-7, with D perhaps being TRBD1 or TRBD2 (5 bases each). V gave up 0 bases and J gave up 3 bases, with 12 bases separating them. Germline V gene data show CDR1 as LGHNA and CDR2 as YSLEER. The length of the CDR3 is 15 residues. The CDR3 DNA is TGCGCCAGCAGCCAAGATATTAGGGACGGCTACGAGCAGTACTTC. Protein: CASSQDIRDGYEQYF.

J is TRBJ1-4 and V is TRBV18; D ambiguous. The V and J ends lost 0 bases and 6 bases respectively, with 14 bases between them. Germline values: CDR1 KGHSH, CDR2 LQKENI. The CDR3 extends over 16 amino acids. The CDR3 sequence: CASSPPRGSGDEKLFF. The CDR3 DNA follows: TGTGCCAGCTCACCACCCCGCGGATCGGGTGATGAAAAACTGTTTTTT.

This clonotype was found many times. J is TRBJ1-1 and V is TRBV15; D might be TRBD1 (5 bases). Germline loops: CDR1 LNHNV, CDR2 YYDKDF (reference sequence). V was shortened by 2 bases and J by 2 bases, with 9 bases between the two germline ends. There are 14 residues in the CDR3. CDR3 protein: CATSRPGFNTEAFF. CDR3 coding DNA: TGTGCCACCAGCAGACCAGGGTTTAACACTGAAGCTTTCTTT.

This clonotype has a count of ten or more. V and J are TRBV20-1 and TRBJ2-7; D uncertain. This CDR3 contains 14 residues. Germline values: CDR1 DFQATT, CDR2 SNEGSKA (reference sequence). The germline V and J ends were trimmed by 0 bases and 3 bases, with 12 bases remaining between them. CDR3 DNA sequence: TGCAGTGCTAGAGATAGGCGAGGTTTCTACGAGCAGTACTTC. It yields the protein CSARDRRGFYEQYF.

The chain recombines TRBV18 with TRBJ1-1; the match to TRBD1 covers 8 bases. J lost 1 base, V lost 3 bases, and 4 bases had no gene match. The germline V gene has CDR1 KGHSH and CDR2 LQKENI. CDR3 length: 15 residues. The CDR3 coding sequence is TGTGCCAGCTCACCGACAGGGGCTTCGAACACTGAAGCTTTCTTT. This gives the protein CASSPTGASNTEAFF.

This clonotype was found once. V and J are TRBV6-5 and TRBJ2-1; tentative D call: TRBD2 (7 bases). CDR3 length equals 13 residues. V was shortened by 11 bases and J by 4 bases, with 15 bases between the two germline ends. CDR1 and CDR2 from the germline V gene are MNHEY and SVGAGI. The CDR3 coding sequence is TGTGCCGGAGGGGGGGGAACGTACAATGAGCAGTTCTTC. Protein sequence: CAGGGGTYNEQFF.